A selection of T cell receptor beta chains follows, all from one sample in a study of T cell responses to AZD1222 COVID-19 vaccine. Using immunoSEQ multiplex PCR, the repertoire was profiled, and TCRdb retains in-frame clones only, with some absent. This table holds nearly 110,000 clones, 90% to 95% found once. This specimen was peripheral blood, taken 28 days after the second AZD1222 dose. The receptor set was obtained from an adult who received the AZD1222 COVID-19 vaccine. Both conserved end residues are part of each CDR3. A D gene is named only where the DNA matches it firmly. The size of a clone is reported for some rows only, either as once, few or many, or as a class for expanded clones.

J,V,size,D,CDR3,DNA
TRBJ2-7,TRBV5-4,NA,TRBD1,CASSSRGTGRYEQYF,TGTGCCAGCAGCTCGAGGGGGACAGGGCGCTACGAGCAGTACTTC
TRBJ1-4,TRBV30,NA,NA,CAWSPWTAANEKLFF,TGTGCCTGGAGTCCTTGGACAGCCGCAAATGAAAAACTGTTTTTT
TRBJ1-1,TRBV19,NA,TRBD1,CASSNQGAGTEAFF,TGTGCCAGTAGTAATCAGGGGGCTGGCACTGAAGCTTTCTTT
TRBJ2-1,TRBV7-2,NA,NA,CASSLGYNEQFF,TGTGCCAGCAGCTTAGGTTACAATGAGCAGTTCTTC
TRBJ2-1,TRBV6-5,NA,TRBD2,CASSYSNLAGANEQFF,TGTGCCAGCAGTTACTCGAACCTAGCGGGGGCCAATGAGCAGTTCTTC
TRBJ1-3,TRBV19,NA,NA,CASKPGHRSGNTIYF,TGTGCCAGTAAACCCGGCCATAGGTCTGGAAACACCATATATTTT
TRBJ2-1,TRBV7-8,NA,NA,CASSLNQGNEQFF,TGTGCCAGCAGCTTAAACCAGGGCAATGAGCAGTTCTTC
TRBJ2-3,TRBV5-4,NA,NA,CASRTSTDTQYF,TGTGCCAGCAGGACTAGCACAGATACGCAGTATTTT
TRBJ2-7,TRBV3-1/TRBV3-2,NA,TRBD2,CASTRAGDLYEQYF,TGTGCCAGCACGCGAGCGGGAGACCTCTACGAGCAGTACTTC
TRBJ1-1,TRBV5-4,NA,NA,CASSLVTGADTEAFF,TGTGCCAGCAGCTTGGTTACGGGGGCGGATACTGAAGCTTTCTTT
TRBJ2-7,TRBV10-2,NA,NA,CASSEGPSSYEQYF,TGCGCCAGCAGTGAGGGCCCTAGCTCCTACGAGCAGTACTTC
TRBJ1-1,TRBV10-3,NA,NA,CAPRDTEGYTEAFF,TGTGCCCCTCGGGACACAGAAGGGTACACTGAAGCTTTCTTT
TRBJ1-6,TRBV5-6,NA,NA,CASSLGTRTYSPLHF,TGTGCCAGCAGCTTGGGGACCCGGACTTATTCACCCCTCCACTTT
TRBJ2-3,TRBV6-5,few,NA,CASLSRGTDTQYF,TGTGCCAGCCTGTCTCGGGGCACAGATACGCAGTATTTT
TRBJ2-3,TRBV18,once,TRBD2,CASSPGTSGSADTQYF,TGTGCCAGCTCACCAGGGACTAGCGGGAGTGCAGATACGCAGTATTTT
TRBJ1-2,TRBV10-2,NA,TRBD1,CASPQPRGLENYGYTF,TGCGCCAGCCCTCAGCCCAGGGGGCTGGAGAACTATGGCTACACCTTC
TRBJ1-2,TRBV12-3/TRBV12-4,NA,NA,CASSLGSGYTF,TGTGCCAGCAGTCTTGGGTCCGGCTACACCTTC
TRBJ1-5,TRBV3-1/TRBV3-2,NA,NA,CASSQGLQLPQHF,TGTGCCAGCAGCCAAGGACTCCAACTGCCCCAGCATTTT
TRBJ2-1,TRBV19,NA,TRBD2,CASINLAGGNEQFF,TGTGCCAGTATCAATCTAGCGGGAGGGAATGAGCAGTTCTTC
TRBJ2-7,TRBV7-2,NA,NA,CASSPRTGSYEQYF,TGTGCCAGCAGCCCTCGGACGGGCTCCTACGAGCAGTACTTC
TRBJ1-3,TRBV5-1,NA,NA,CASSDAGSGNTIYF,TGCGCCAGCAGTGATGCGGGATCCGGAAACACCATATATTTT
TRBJ2-5,TRBV24-1,NA,TRBD2,CATSDRLAGGPETQYF,TGTGCCACCAGTGACCGACTAGCGGGAGGGCCGGAGACCCAGTACTTC
TRBJ1-1,TRBV29-1,once,NA,CSVASRGDTEAFF,TGCAGCGTTGCCTCACGAGGGGACACTGAAGCTTTCTTT
TRBJ2-5,TRBV27,NA,NA,CASSPLGQETQYF,TGTGCCAGCAGTCCTCTAGGTCAAGAGACCCAGTACTTC
TRBJ1-2,TRBV6-5,NA,NA,CASSYEGDYGYTF,TGTGCCAGCAGTTATGAGGGGGACTATGGCTACACCTTC
TRBJ1-1,TRBV28,NA,NA,CASSVPGPTEAFF,TGTGCCAGCAGTGTTCCGGGCCCCACTGAAGCTTTCTTT
TRBJ1-3,TRBV30,NA,NA,CAWSDPTGSSGNTIYF,TGTGCCTGGAGTGACCCCACAGGATCTTCTGGAAACACCATATATTTT
TRBJ2-2,TRBV5-4,NA,NA,CASSLNRENTGELFF,TGTGCCAGCAGCTTGAACAGGGAGAACACCGGGGAGCTGTTTTTT
TRBJ1-2,TRBV13,NA,NA,CASSLTVYGYTF,TGTGCCAGCAGCCTGACGGTCTATGGCTACACCTTC
TRBJ2-7,TRBV28,NA,NA,CASSLMVTEQYF,TGTGCCAGCAGTTTAATGGTGACCGAGCAGTACTTC
TRBJ1-3,TRBV7-9,NA,TRBD1,CASSPDRAGNTIYF,TGTGCCAGCAGCCCCGACAGGGCAGGAAACACCATATATTTT
TRBJ1-1,TRBV18,NA,TRBD1,CASSPGQGVIGTEAFF,TGTGCCAGCTCACCTGGACAGGGGGTTATTGGCACTGAAGCTTTCTTT
TRBJ1-5,TRBV6-2/TRBV6-3,few,NA,CASSYRAGYRQPQHF,TGTGCCAGCAGTTACAGGGCAGGGTATCGGCAGCCCCAGCATTTT
TRBJ2-7,TRBV5-8,NA,NA,CASSLAGVRYEQYF,TGTGCCAGCAGCTTGGCCGGGGTTAGGTACGAGCAGTACTTC
TRBJ1-2,TRBV10-3,NA,NA,CAISESNREGGYTF,TGTGCCATCAGTGAGTCGAACAGGGAGGGTGGCTACACCTTC
TRBJ1-5,TRBV5-5,few,TRBD1,CASSLGDRGYLNSNQPQHF,TGTGCCAGCAGCTTGGGTGACAGGGGATACCTGAATAGCAATCAGCCCCAGCATTTT
TRBJ1-6,TRBV4-1,once,NA,CASSQAPTSSYNSPLHF,TGCGCCAGCAGCCAAGCACCCACGAGCTCCTATAATTCACCCCTCCACTTT
TRBJ1-2,TRBV19,NA,TRBD1,CASSSRDRGQHYGYTF,TGTGCCAGTAGTTCTCGGGACAGGGGGCAGCACTATGGCTACACCTTC
TRBJ2-7,TRBV7-9,NA,NA,CASSSSSYEQYF,TGTGCCAGCAGCTCCTCCTCCTACGAGCAGTACTTC
TRBJ2-7,TRBV7-8,NA,NA,CASSPRDRDYEQYF,TGTGCCAGCAGCCCGCGGGACAGAGATTACGAGCAGTACTTC
TRBJ1-1,TRBV29-1,once,NA,CSVGGRGSTEAFF,TGCAGCGTTGGGGGCAGGGGTTCCACTGAAGCTTTCTTT
TRBJ1-2,TRBV11-2,NA,TRBD1,CASSPGHRGSIYGYTF,TGTGCCAGCAGCCCGGGCCACAGGGGATCAATATACGGCTACACCTTC
TRBJ2-7,TRBV27,NA,NA,CASSPNIYEQYF,TGTGCCAGCAGTCCGAACATCTACGAGCAGTACTTC
TRBJ2-3,TRBV7-2,NA,NA,CASSLAGRSGTDTQYF,TGTGCCAGCAGCTTAGCGGGGCGAAGTGGCACAGATACGCAGTATTTT
TRBJ2-1,TRBV5-1,NA,NA,CASSWADFTYNEQFF,TGCGCCAGCAGCTGGGCGGACTTTACCTACAATGAGCAGTTCTTC
TRBJ1-1,TRBV4-1,NA,TRBD1,CASSQDRRQGAGTEAFF,TGCGCCAGCAGCCAAGATCGCCGACAGGGGGCGGGAACTGAAGCTTTCTTT
TRBJ1-1,TRBV6-6,NA,NA,CASSPFGSTGLMNTEAFF,TGTGCCAGCAGTCCTTTCGGTAGTACAGGGCTCATGAACACTGAAGCTTTCTTT
TRBJ2-7,TRBV7-9,NA,NA,CASSPYGQASSYEQYF,TGTGCCAGCAGCCCCTATGGGCAGGCGAGCTCCTACGAGCAGTACTTC